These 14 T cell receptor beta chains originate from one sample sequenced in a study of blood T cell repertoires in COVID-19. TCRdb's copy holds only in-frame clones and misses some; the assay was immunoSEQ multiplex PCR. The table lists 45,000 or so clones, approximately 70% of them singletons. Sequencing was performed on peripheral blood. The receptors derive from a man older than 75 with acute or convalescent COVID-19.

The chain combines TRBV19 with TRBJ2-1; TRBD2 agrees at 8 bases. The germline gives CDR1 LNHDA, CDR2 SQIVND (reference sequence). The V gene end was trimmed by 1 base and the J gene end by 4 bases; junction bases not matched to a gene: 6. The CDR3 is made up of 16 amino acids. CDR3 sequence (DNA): TGTGCCAGTAGTATAGTTGGCCTAGCGGGTTACAATGAGCAGTTCTTC. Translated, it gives CASSIVGLAGYNEQFF. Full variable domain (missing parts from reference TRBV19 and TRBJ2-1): DGGITQSPKYLFRKEGQNVTLSCEQNLNHDAMYWYRQDPGQGLRLIYYSQIVNDFQKGDIAEGYSVSREKKESFPLTVTSAQKNPTAFYLCASSIVGLAGYNEQFFGPGTRLTVL.

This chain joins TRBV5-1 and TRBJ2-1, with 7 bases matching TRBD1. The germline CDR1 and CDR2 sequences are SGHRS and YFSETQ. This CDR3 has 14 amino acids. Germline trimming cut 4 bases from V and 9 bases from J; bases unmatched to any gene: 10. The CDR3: CASSTRQGRGEQFF. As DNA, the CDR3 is TGCGCCAGCAGCACCCGACAGGGAAGAGGTGAGCAGTTCTTC.

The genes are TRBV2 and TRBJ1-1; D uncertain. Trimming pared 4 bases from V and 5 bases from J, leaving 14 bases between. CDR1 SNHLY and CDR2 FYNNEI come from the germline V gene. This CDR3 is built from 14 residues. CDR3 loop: CASSGARIGTEAFF. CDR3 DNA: TGTGCCAGCAGTGGGGCAAGAATCGGAACTGAAGCTTTCTTT.

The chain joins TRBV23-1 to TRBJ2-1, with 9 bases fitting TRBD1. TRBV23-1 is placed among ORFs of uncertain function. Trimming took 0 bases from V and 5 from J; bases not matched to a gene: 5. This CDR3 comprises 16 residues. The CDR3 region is CASSQSVDRGHNEQFF. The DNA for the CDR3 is TGCGCCAGCAGTCAATCAGTGGACAGGGGCCACAATGAGCAGTTCTTC.

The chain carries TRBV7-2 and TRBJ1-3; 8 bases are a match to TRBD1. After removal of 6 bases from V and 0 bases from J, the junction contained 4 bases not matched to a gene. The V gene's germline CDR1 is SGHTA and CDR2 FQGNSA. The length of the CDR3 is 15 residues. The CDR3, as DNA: TGTGCCAGCAGTCGGGACAGGACCTCTGGAAACACCATATATTTT. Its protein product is CASSRDRTSGNTIYF. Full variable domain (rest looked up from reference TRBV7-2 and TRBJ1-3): GAGVSQSPSNKVTEKGKDVELRCDPISGHTALYWYRQSLGQGLEFLIYFQGNSAPDKSGLPSDRFSAERTGGSVSTLTIQRTQQEDSAVYLCASSRDRTSGNTIYFGEGSWLTVV.

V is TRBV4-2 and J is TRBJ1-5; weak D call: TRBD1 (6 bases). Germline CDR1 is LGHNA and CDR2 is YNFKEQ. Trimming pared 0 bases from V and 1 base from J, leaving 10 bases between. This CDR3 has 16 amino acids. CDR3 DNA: TGTGCCAGCAGCCAAGATGGACAGAGGAGCAATCAGCCCCAGCATTTT. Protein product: CASSQDGQRSNQPQHF.

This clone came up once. This CDR3 reads CATSARPRTSSPDTQYF. DNA for the CDR3: TGTGCCACCAGCGCCCGTCCGCGGACTAGCTCGCCAGATACGCAGTATTTT. V is TRBV15 and J is TRBJ2-3; TRBD2 agrees at 8 bases. Germline-derived CDR1 and CDR2 are LNHNV and YYDKDF (reference sequence). V lost 5 bases and J lost 4; bases outside the gene matches: 14. This CDR3 contains 17 residues.

The DNA for the CDR3 is TGTGCCAGTAGTATCGGATACAGGAGCAATCAGCCCCAGCATTTT. Residues: CASSIGYRSNQPQHF. The chain carries TRBV19 and TRBJ1-5, with a possible D match to TRBD1 (5 bases). The CDR3 runs to 15 residues. Germline V gives CDR1 LNHDA, CDR2 SQIVND (reference sequence). Trimming removed 3 bases at V and 1 base at J, with 10 bases between.

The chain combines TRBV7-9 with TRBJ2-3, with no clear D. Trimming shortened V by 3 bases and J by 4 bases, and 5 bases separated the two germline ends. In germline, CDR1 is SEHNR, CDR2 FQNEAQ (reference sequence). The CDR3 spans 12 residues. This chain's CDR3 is CASSFLPDTQYF. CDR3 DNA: TGTGCCAGCAGCTTTCTACCAGATACGCAGTATTTT.

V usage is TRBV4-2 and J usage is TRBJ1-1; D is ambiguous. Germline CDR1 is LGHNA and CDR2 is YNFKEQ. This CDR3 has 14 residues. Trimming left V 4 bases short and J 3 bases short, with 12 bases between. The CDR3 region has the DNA TGTGCCAGCAGCCCTCGGGAGGAAGACACTGAAGCTTTCTTT. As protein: CASSPREEDTEAFF.

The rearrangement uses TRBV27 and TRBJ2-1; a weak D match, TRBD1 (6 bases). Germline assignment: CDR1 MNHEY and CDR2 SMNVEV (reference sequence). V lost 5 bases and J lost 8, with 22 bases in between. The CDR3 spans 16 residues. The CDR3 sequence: CASSLSRDIRVDEQFF. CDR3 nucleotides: TGTGCCAGCAGTCTCTCCCGGGACATTAGGGTCGATGAGCAGTTCTTC.

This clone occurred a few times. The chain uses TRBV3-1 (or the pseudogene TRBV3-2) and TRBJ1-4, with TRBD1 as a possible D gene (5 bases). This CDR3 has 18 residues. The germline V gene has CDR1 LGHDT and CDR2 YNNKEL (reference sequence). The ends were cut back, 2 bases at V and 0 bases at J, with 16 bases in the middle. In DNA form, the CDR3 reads TGTGCCAGCAGCCAACCTCGGAGCCAAGGGGCAACTAATGAAAAACTGTTTTTT. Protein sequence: CASSQPRSQGATNEKLFF.

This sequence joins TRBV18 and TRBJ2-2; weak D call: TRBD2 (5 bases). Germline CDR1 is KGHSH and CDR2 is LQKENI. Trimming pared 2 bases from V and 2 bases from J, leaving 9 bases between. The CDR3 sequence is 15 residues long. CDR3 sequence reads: CASSPRTHNTGELFF. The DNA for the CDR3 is TGTGCCAGCTCACCAAGGACTCACAACACCGGGGAGCTGTTTTTT.

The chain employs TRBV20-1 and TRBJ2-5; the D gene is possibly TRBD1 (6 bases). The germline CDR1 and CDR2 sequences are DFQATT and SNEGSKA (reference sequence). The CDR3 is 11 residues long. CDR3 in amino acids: CSTGFGETQYF. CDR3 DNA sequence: TGCAGCACAGGGTTTGGAGAGACCCAGTACTTC.